The present T cell receptor beta chain was sequenced within a study of vaccination and CD4 T cells after COVID-19. Study in general: A median of about 98 days (range 35 to 161) separated diagnosis from post-COVID sampling. Study results and limitations: Vaccine-specific clones in convalescent patients were spike mono-reactive in 304 of 307 cases.

Germline V gene data show CDR1 as MDHEN and CDR2 as SYDVKM. The CDR3 consists of 17 residues. V was clipped by 1 base and J by 5 bases, with 20 bases between them. Treatment defined: roughly 10-day PBMC culture with coronavirus spike peptide pools or control peptides (ViraFEST assay). Cultured CD4+ T cell DNA underwent sequencing with the Oncomine TCR Beta short-read assay. Cultured CD4+ T cells were the source of extracted genomic DNA. TCRdb reanalysed the PCR reads using MiXCR and keeps one entry per CDR3 protein. The repertoire holds some 13,000 distinct CDR3 sequences, with under 40% as singletons. To note about this clonotype: Its antigen is not identified.

Material for sequencing was CD4+ T cells from blood, cultured in vitro. The origin of this receptor is a human donor who had recovered from COVID-19. The chain is built from TRBV28 and TRBJ1-2; D remains ambiguous. In DNA, the CDR3 is TGTGCCAGCAGTTTATACATTACGGGAGGGAGCATGTATGGCTACACCTTC. This sequence encodes CASSLYITGGSMYGYTF.